This passage covers 19 T cell receptor beta chains from one sample sequenced in a study of shared clonotypes between healthy human individuals. Naivety among CD8 cells was defined by CD45RO negativity and positive CCR7 selection, thereby excluding terminally differentiated effector memory CD45RA+ cells. Profiling relied on immunoSEQ multiplex PCR, and the TCRdb table lists in-frame clones only, not all of them. Of some 600,000 clones listed, approximately 96% are singletons. Sequencing input: naive CD8+ T cells sorted from blood. Receptor source: a woman younger than 45 in good health.

This chain links TRBV11-1 with TRBJ2-5, with TRBD1 matching 7 bases. Losses at the gene ends were 6 bases for V and 3 bases for J; bases not matched to a gene: 7. This CDR3 has 14 amino acids. Germline V gene sequence: CDR1 SGHAT, CDR2 FQDESV (reference sequence). The chain's CDR3 is CASSSVGGEETQYF. The CDR3 DNA reads as TGTGCCAGCAGTTCGGTAGGGGGCGAAGAGACCCAGTACTTC.

V is TRBV5-1 and J is TRBJ2-7; 12 positions match TRBD2. This CDR3 spans 17 amino acids. Germline V gene sequence: CDR1 SGHRS, CDR2 YFSETQ. J lost 2 bases, V lost 4 bases, and 10 bases had no gene match. The CDR3 DNA reads TGCGCCAGCAGCGCCTTCGGGACTAGCGGGTTCCCCTACGAGCAGTACTTC. Protein sequence: CASSAFGTSGFPYEQYF. Full variable domain (outside the CDR3, taken from reference TRBV5-1 and TRBJ2-7): KAGVTQTPRYLIKTRGQQVTLSCSPISGHRSVSWYQQTPGQGLQFLFEYFSETQRNKGNFPGRFSGRQFSNSRSEMNVSTLELGDSALYLCASSAFGTSGFPYEQYFGPGTRLTVT.

V is TRBV7-8 and J is TRBJ2-5; D may be TRBD2 (6 bases). Near its end, the DNA agrees better with TRBJ2-7, so the J call may be wrong. Germline values: CDR1 SGHVS, CDR2 FQNEAQ. This CDR3 has 12 residues. The DNA of the CDR3 is TGTGCCAGCAGCTTAGCCGGGGGCGAGCAGTACTTC. As protein: CASSLAGGEQYF.

The gene calls are TRBV28 and TRBJ1-1; possible D gene TRBD1, 6 bases. The germline V and J ends were trimmed by 6 bases and 5 bases, with 19 bases remaining between them. This CDR3 region has 15 residues. Per the germline V gene, CDR1 is MDHEN and CDR2 is SYDVKM. Here the CDR3 reads CASSPVQGAGTEAFF. The DNA for the CDR3 is TGTGCCAGCAGCCCCGTACAGGGTGCGGGAACTGAAGCTTTCTTT.

The chain couples TRBV11-2 to TRBJ2-1, with D perhaps TRBD2 (5 bases). This CDR3 is built from 13 residues. V was shortened by 5 bases and J by 7 bases, with 12 bases between the two germline ends. The germline gives CDR1 SGHAT, CDR2 FQNNGV. CDR3 sequence: CASSLTRANEQFF. Written as DNA, the CDR3 is TGTGCCAGCAGCCTAACGAGGGCTAATGAGCAGTTCTTC. Combining the CDR3 with reference TRBV11-2 and TRBJ2-1 gives the whole variable domain EAGVAQSPRYKIIEKRQSVAFWCNPISGHATLYWYQQILGQGPKLLIQFQNNGVVDDSQLPKDRFSAERLKGVDSTLKIQPAKLEDSAVYLCASSLTRANEQFFGPGTRLTVL.

The chain employs TRBV28 and TRBJ2-5; tentatively, D is TRBD1 or TRBD2 (5 bases each). The CDR3 totals 16 residues. Germline lookup yields CDR1 MDHEN and CDR2 SYDVKM. V lost 7 bases to trimming and J lost 3 bases, with 21 bases between them. The CDR3 DNA is TGTGCCAGCACTCCGCGAGGGGCTTGGGAAAAAGAGACCCAGTACTTC. Translating gives CASTPRGAWEKETQYF.

The chain has TRBV21-1 and TRBJ2-7; the table's D call of TRBD1 was not tested on the DNA. TRBV21-1 is a recognized pseudogene. This CDR3 comprises 16 residues. The CDR3 loop reads CASSYTGRDRGYEQYF. Written as DNA, the CDR3 is TGTGCCAGCAGCTATACAGGGAGGGACAGGGGCTACGAGCAGTACTTC.

V gene TRBV5-4 combines with J gene TRBJ2-7, with TRBD1 matching 8 bases. The V gene end was trimmed by 4 bases and the J gene end by 3 bases; junction bases not matched to a gene: 3. This CDR3 has 13 amino acids. The germline gives CDR1 SGHNT, CDR2 YYREEE (reference sequence). The CDR3 is CASSIDRGYEQYF. As DNA, the CDR3 is TGTGCCAGCAGCATAGACAGGGGCTACGAGCAGTACTTC.

This clone was seen just once. The V call is TRBV2, the J call TRBJ2-7, with D possibly being TRBD1 (6 bases). Trimming cost V 6 bases and J 12 bases, with 15 bases left between them. The germline V gene encodes CDR1 SNHLY and CDR2 FYNNEI. This CDR3 is 11 amino acids long. DNA for the CDR3: TGTGCCAGCAGAATACAGGGAAATCGGTACTTC. Its protein is CASRIQGNRYF. Drawing the rest from reference TRBV2 and TRBJ2-7, the complete variable domain is EPEVTQTPSHQVTQMGQEVILRCVPISNHLYFYWYRQILGQKVEFLVSFYNNEISEKSEIFDDQFSVERPDGSNFTLKIRSTKLEDSAMYFCASRIQGNRYFGPGTRLTVT.

V usage is TRBV5-6 and J usage is TRBJ2-1; TRBD2 agrees at 10 bases. The junction had 14 bases not matched to a gene; V was cut back by 4 bases and J by 7 bases. Germline loops: CDR1 SGHDT, CDR2 YYEEEE. The length of the CDR3 is 17 residues. The CDR3 reads CASSPRPEREGGNEQFF. The CDR3 nucleotides read TGTGCCAGCAGCCCCAGACCTGAGCGGGAGGGGGGGAATGAGCAGTTCTTC. Full variable domain (remainder filled in from reference TRBV5-6 and TRBJ2-1): DAGVTQSPTHLIKTRGQQVTLRCSPKSGHDTVSWYQQALGQGPQFIFQYYEEEERQRGNFPDRFSGHQFPNYSSELNVNALLLGDSALYLCASSPRPEREGGNEQFFGPGTRLTVL.

The J gene is TRBJ2-7, the V gene TRBV27, with 7 bases aligning to TRBD2. This CDR3 has 13 residues. Per germline, CDR1 MNHEY and CDR2 SMNVEV (reference sequence). CDR3 DNA: TGTGGGGCTGGGCCGGGAGGTTCCTACGAGCAGTACTTC. Translated: CGAGPGGSYEQYF.

The chain employs TRBV25-1 and TRBJ1-1; D is unclear. Germline V lookup: CDR1 MGHDK, CDR2 SYGVNS. There are 16 residues in the CDR3. V was shortened by 2 bases and J by 3 bases, with 16 bases between the two germline ends. This CDR3 reads CASSEVGWALDTEAFF. Written as DNA, the CDR3 is TGTGCCAGCAGTGAAGTCGGGTGGGCGCTTGACACTGAAGCTTTCTTT.

The rearrangement links TRBV28 to TRBJ1-5, with D possibly being TRBD1 (5 bases). This CDR3 contains 16 residues. The V end lost 1 base, the J end lost 5 bases, and 15 bases lay between the germline ends. In germline, CDR1 is MDHEN, CDR2 SYDVKM. DNA of the CDR3: TGTGCCAGCAGTTTATTCGGCCAGGGTGGGCATCAGCCCCAGCATTTT. Amino acids: CASSLFGQGGHQPQHF. Together with reference TRBV28 and TRBJ1-5, the CDR3 gives the full variable domain: DVKVTQSSRYLVKRTGEKVFLECVQDMDHENMFWYRQDPGLGLRLIYFSYDVKMKEKGDIPEGYSVSREKKERFSLILESASTNQTSMYLCASSLFGQGGHQPQHFGDGTRLSIL.

This chain joins TRBV25-1 and TRBJ2-5; tentatively, D is TRBD1 (6 bases). The J call may be incorrect, as the DNA end agrees better with TRBJ2-7. This CDR3 has 13 amino acids. CDR1 is MGHDK, CDR2 SYGVNS, per germline. In DNA, the CDR3 is TGTGCCGTACAGGGATGGACGGGCTACGAGCAGTACTTC. It translates to CAVQGWTGYEQYF.

V is TRBV7-2 and J is TRBJ2-1; D gene unclear. The CDR3 has 14 residues. Per germline, CDR1 SGHTA and CDR2 FQGNSA. V lost 10 bases, J lost 8 bases, and 21 bases lay in between. The CDR3 region is CAIPSVGFAYEQFF. CDR3 DNA sequence: TGTGCCATCCCGAGTGTTGGTTTCGCGTATGAGCAGTTCTTC.

This chain links TRBV9 with TRBJ2-5; 8 positions match TRBD2. In germline, CDR1 is SGDLS, CDR2 YYNGEE. The CDR3 sequence is 19 residues long. V gave up 4 bases and J gave up 4 bases; unmatched junction bases: 21. CDR3 amino acids: CASSSIGPRSGSVSETQYF. In DNA form, the CDR3 reads TGTGCCAGCAGCTCAATAGGGCCCCGGAGCGGGAGTGTCTCAGAGACCCAGTACTTC.

This sequence joins TRBV4-2 and TRBJ1-2; D possibly corresponds to TRBD1 (6 bases). CDR1 is LGHNA, CDR2 YNFKEQ, per germline. The length of the CDR3 is 12 residues. With 10 bases removed from V and 4 bases from J, the gap between germline ends came to 13 bases. CDR3 sequence reads: CATQGIGYGYTF. CDR3 coding DNA: TGTGCCACCCAGGGGATAGGCTATGGCTACACCTTC.

The genes are TRBV11-3 and TRBJ2-1; weak D call: TRBD2 (8 bases). Trimming removed 0 bases from V and 10 bases from J, with 16 bases in between. Germline loops: CDR1 SGHNT, CDR2 YENEEA. The CDR3 loop spans 15 amino acids. The CDR3 reads CASSLDREGAGEQFF. Here the CDR3 DNA reads TGTGCCAGCAGCTTAGATCGGGAGGGGGCAGGGGAGCAGTTCTTC.

The chain has TRBV11-1 and TRBJ2-7; D might be TRBD1 or TRBD2, each matching 6 bases. The CDR3 is 17 residues long. From germline, CDR1 is SGHAT and CDR2 FQDESV (reference sequence). Trimming cost V 8 bases and J 3 bases, with 26 bases left between them. The CDR3 sequence: CASGGQAARTGGYEQYF. Written as DNA, the CDR3 is TGTGCCAGCGGGGGGCAGGCCGCAAGAACCGGCGGCTACGAGCAGTACTTC.